This TCR beta chain was sequenced in a study of blood T cell repertoires in COVID-19. On the study more broadly: The United States, Italy and Spain provided the acute and convalescent COVID-19 samples. Sources were T cells, B-cell-depleted T cells, or PBMCs; the material itself was cDNA or gDNA.

Authors' processing steps: Reference gene primer amplification gave estimated nucleated cell counts. Using immunoSEQ multiplex PCR, the repertoire was profiled, and TCRdb retains in-frame clones only, with some absent. That table is the source of V, J and clone size, and D and trimming were worked out from the DNA. The repertoire holds some 25,000 clones, with nearly 90% as singletons. The V and J ends lost 4 bases and 6 bases respectively, with 10 bases between them. The length of the CDR3 is 13 residues. Germline V lookup: CDR1 LGHDT, CDR2 YNNKEL (reference sequence). Material for sequencing was peripheral blood. The clonotype was recovered from a man between 65 and 80 years old with acute or convalescent COVID-19. This chain uses TRBV3-1 (or the pseudogene TRBV3-2) with TRBJ1-5, with D uncertain. The CDR3 reads CASSRMGAQPQHF. The CDR3 bases are TGTGCCAGCAGCCGGATGGGAGCTCAGCCCCAGCATTTT.